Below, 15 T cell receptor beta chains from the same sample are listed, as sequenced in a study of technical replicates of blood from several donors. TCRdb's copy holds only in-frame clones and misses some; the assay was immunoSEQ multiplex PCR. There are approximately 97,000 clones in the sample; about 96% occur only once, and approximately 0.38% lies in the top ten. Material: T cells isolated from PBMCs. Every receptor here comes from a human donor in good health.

In DNA form, the CDR3 reads TGTGCCAGCAGTTCCTTTGGGACAGGGAAATTGAATCAGCCCCAGCATTTT. This gives the protein CASSSFGTGKLNQPQHF. J is TRBJ1-5 and V is TRBV27; TRBD1 matches at 9 bases. Trimming took 4 bases from V and 4 from J; bases not matched to a gene: 11. This CDR3 has 17 residues. Germline V gene sequence: CDR1 MNHEY, CDR2 SMNVEV (reference sequence).

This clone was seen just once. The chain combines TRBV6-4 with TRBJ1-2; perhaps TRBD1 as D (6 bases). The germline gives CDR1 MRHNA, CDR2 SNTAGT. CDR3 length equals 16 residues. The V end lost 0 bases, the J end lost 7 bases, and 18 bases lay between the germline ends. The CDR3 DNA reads TGTGCCAGCAGTGACTCGACAACAGGGCCCAGGGTTGGCTACACCTTC. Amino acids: CASSDSTTGPRVGYTF.

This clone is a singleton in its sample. Here the CDR3 reads CSVDAGADTQYF. The CDR3, as DNA: TGCAGCGTTGATGCAGGGGCAGATACGCAGTATTTT. This chain joins TRBV29-1 and TRBJ2-3; D is possibly TRBD1 (6 bases). The CDR3 extends over 12 amino acids. The V end lost 3 bases, the J end lost 4 bases, and 8 bases lay between the germline ends. Per the germline V gene, CDR1 is SQVTM and CDR2 is ANQGSEA.

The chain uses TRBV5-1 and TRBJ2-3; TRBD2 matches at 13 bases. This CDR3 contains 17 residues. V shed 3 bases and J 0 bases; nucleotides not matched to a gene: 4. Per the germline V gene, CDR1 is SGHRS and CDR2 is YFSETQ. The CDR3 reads CASSSGLAGPSTDTQYF. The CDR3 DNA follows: TGCGCCAGCAGCTCGGGACTAGCGGGGCCCAGCACAGATACGCAGTATTTT. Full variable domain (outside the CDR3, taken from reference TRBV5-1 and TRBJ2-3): KAGVTQTPRYLIKTRGQQVTLSCSPISGHRSVSWYQQTPGQGLQFLFEYFSETQRNKGNFPGRFSGRQFSNSRSEMNVSTLELGDSALYLCASSSGLAGPSTDTQYFGPGTRLTVL.

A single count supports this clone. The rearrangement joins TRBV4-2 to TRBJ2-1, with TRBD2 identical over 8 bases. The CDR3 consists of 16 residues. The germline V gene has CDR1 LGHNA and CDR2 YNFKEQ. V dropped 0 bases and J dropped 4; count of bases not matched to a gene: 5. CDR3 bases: TGTGCCAGCAGCCAAGAAAAGGCTAGCGGGTACAATGAGCAGTTCTTC. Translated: CASSQEKASGYNEQFF.

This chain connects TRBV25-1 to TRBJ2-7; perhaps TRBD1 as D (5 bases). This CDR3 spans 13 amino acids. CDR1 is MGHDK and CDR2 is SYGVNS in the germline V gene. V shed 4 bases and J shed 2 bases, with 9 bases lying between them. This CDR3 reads CASSVNRPYEQYF. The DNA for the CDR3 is TGTGCCAGCAGTGTAAACAGGCCCTACGAGCAGTACTTC.

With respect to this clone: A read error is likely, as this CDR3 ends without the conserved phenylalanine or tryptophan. The DNA of the CDR3 is TGTGCCAGCAGCCCCCAACGTGCGGGAGCGAACTACGAGCAGTACCTC. Its translation: CASSPQRAGANYEQYL. The rearrangement joins TRBV7-6 to TRBJ2-7; 7 bases are shared with TRBD2. V was clipped by 5 bases and J by 3 bases; unmatched bases: 13. Germline V CDR1 and CDR2: SGHVS, FNYEAQ. The CDR3 spans 16 residues.

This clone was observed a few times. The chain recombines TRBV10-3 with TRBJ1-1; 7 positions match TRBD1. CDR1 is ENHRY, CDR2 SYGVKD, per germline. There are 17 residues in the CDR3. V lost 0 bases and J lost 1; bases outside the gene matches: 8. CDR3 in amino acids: CAISESGIGTANTEAFF. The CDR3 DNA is TGTGCCATCAGTGAGTCTGGGATAGGGACAGCGAACACTGAAGCTTTCTTT.

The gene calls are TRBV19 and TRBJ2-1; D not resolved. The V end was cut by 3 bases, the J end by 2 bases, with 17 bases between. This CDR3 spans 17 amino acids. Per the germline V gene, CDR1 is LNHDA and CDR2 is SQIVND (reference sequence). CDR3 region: CASSISKNSLTYNEQFF. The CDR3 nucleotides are TGTGCCAGTAGTATCTCGAAGAATAGTCTAACCTACAATGAGCAGTTCTTC.

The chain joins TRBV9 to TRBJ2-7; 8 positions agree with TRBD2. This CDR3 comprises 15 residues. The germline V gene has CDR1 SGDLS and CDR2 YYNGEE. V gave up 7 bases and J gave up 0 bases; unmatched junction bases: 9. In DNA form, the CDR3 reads TGTGCCAGCGCGGGGGGCGGTATGGGCTCCTACGAGCAGTACTTC. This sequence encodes CASAGGGMGSYEQYF.

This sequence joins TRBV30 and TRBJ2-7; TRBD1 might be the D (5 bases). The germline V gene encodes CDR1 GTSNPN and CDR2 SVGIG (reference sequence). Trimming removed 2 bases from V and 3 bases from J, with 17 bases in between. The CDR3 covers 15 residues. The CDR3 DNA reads TGTGCCTGGAGTTGGCCTGGGGCAGGGATCTACGAGCAGTACTTC. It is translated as CAWSWPGAGIYEQYF. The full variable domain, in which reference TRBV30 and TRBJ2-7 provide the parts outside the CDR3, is SQTIHQWPATLVQPVGSPLSLECTVEGTSNPNLYWYRQAAGRGLQLLFYSVGIGQISSEVPQNLSASRPQDRQFILSSKKLLLSDSGFYLCAWSWPGAGIYEQYFGPGTRLTVT.

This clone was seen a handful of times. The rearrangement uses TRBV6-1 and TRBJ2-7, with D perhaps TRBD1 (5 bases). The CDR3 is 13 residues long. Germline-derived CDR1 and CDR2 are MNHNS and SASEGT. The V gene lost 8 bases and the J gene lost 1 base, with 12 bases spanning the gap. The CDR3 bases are TGTGCCAGCCAAAGGGGCCCGTCCTACGAGCAGTACTTC. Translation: CASQRGPSYEQYF.

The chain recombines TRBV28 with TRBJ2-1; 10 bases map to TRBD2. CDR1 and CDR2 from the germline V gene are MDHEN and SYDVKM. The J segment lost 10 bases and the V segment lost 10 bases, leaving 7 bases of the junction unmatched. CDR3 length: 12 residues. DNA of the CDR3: TGTGCCACCGTGACTAGCGGGCAGGAGCAGTTCTTC. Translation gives CATVTSGQEQFF.

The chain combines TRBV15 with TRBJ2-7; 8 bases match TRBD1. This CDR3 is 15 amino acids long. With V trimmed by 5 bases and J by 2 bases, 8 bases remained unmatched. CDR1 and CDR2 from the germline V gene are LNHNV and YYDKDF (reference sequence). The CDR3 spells CATSSQDRGPYEQYF. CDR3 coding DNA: TGTGCCACCAGCTCCCAAGACAGGGGCCCCTACGAGCAGTACTTC. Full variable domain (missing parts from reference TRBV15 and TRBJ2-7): DAMVIQNPRYQVTQFGKPVTLSCSQTLNHNVMYWYQQKSSQAPKLLFHYYDKDFNNEADTPDNFQSRRPNTSFCFLDIRSPGLGDTAMYLCATSSQDRGPYEQYFGPGTRLTVT.

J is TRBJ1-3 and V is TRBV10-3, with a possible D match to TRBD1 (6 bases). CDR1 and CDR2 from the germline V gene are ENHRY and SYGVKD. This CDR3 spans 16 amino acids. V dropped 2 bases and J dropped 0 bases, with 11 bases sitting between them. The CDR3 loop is CAISETGTDSGNTIYF. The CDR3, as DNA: TGTGCCATCAGTGAGACAGGGACGGACTCTGGAAACACCATATATTTT.